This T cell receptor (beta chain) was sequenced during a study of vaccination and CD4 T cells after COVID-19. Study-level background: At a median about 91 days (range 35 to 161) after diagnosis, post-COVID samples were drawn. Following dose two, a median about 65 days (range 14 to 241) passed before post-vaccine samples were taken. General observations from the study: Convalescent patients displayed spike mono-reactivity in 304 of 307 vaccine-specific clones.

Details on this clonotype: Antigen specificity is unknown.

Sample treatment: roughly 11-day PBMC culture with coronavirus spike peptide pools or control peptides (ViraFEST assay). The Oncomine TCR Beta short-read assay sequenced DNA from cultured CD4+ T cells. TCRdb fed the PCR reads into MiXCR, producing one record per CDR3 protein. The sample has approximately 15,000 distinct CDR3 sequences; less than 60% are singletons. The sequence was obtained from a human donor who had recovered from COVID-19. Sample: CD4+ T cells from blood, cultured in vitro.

This chain's CDR3 is CASSESLAGEWDTQYF. The CDR3 nucleotides read TGTGCCAGCAGTGAGTCACTAGCGGGGGAATGGGATACGCAGTATTTT. The chain recombines TRBV6-1 with TRBJ2-3; TRBD2 matches 11 bases. Germline-derived CDR1 and CDR2 are MNHNS and SASEGT. There are 16 residues in the CDR3. The ends lost 3 bases at V and 6 bases at J; junction bases unmatched: 8.